This TCR beta chain stems from a study of shared clonotypes between healthy human individuals (dated by TCRdb to 2018 to 2021). The study in broad terms: The cohort comprised a couple of women and a few men aged 18 to 49 years. For each donor, CD4 naive and CD4 memory were each given three plates, CD8 naive was given two plates, and CD8 memory was given one plate. The study deeply sequenced blood TCR repertoires of five healthy adults to estimate repertoire size and the extent of clonotype sharing between individuals. Different laboratories and diverse techniques were used to prepare libraries and sequence TCR repertoires, to increase sequencing depth and limit assay-specific biases. Per donor, leukapheresis produced somewhere between about 0.9 and 9.5 billion PBMCs. Results the study describes overall, beyond this receptor: Even with the large sequencing depth, rarefaction of the sorted-subset datasets indicated that sequencing was incomplete. Only blood was sampled, and tissue TCR repertoires likely differ from those in blood. Naive subsets generally had larger estimated clonotype richness than memory subsets did. Compared with non-shared clonotypes, clonotypes shared by all four sorted-subset donors had higher generation probabilities. The small number of donors limited the genetic and exposure-history diversity represented. Based on pairwise subsampling, the degree of clonotype sharing among donors was expected to be affected by sequencing depth. Approximately 5% of naive CD4, more than 3% of naive CD8, approximately 2.2% of memory CD4, and 0.4% of memory CD8 clonotypes were shared across several donors.

Healthy HIV-negative adults with no recently reported acute infections or vaccinations were included as donors. Only Caucasian adults living in Nashville, Tennessee, USA were represented among the donors. CD4+ T cells were enriched through magnetic negative selection, after which naive cells were positively selected on CD45RA and the remaining negative fraction served as the memory subset. Blood was collected by leukapheresis, and PBMCs were isolated by Ficoll-Histopaque density gradient centrifugation and then cryopreserved in liquid nitrogen vapor phase. Purity and quantity of every magnetically sorted T cell population were checked by analytical flow cytometry. Each sorted fraction had its genomic DNA isolated and then quantified by UV absorbance on a Nanodrop 2000c. Trimming at the junction amounts to 2 bases on V and 0 bases on J, and the germline ends lie 14 bases apart. The CDR3, from cysteine to phenylalanine, totals 16 residues. Left in the record is the CDR3 DNA by itself, 48 bases read in frame from the first base. CDR1 MDHEN and CDR2 SYDVKM are derived from the germline V gene.

A note on this clone: What this receptor recognizes is not known. No per-base quality is available; no much larger clone lies one base away.

Using the deep immunoSEQ assay, multiplex PCR amplified TCR CDR3 regions from genomic DNA. Extracted genomic DNA from each cell subset was distributed evenly across all wells of several immunoSEQ 96-well plates, and each plate was treated as a replicate. For sorted subsets, 150 to 200 ng genomic DNA, equal to tens of thousands of T cell genomes, was loaded into each replicate PCR. The purified libraries were quantified using a Qubit 3.0 fluorometer, sized with a Bioanalyzer 2100, and then quantified again using the KAPA Library Quantification kit. Every immunoSEQ 96-well plate was sequenced on a separate single-read 150-cycle Illumina NextSeq 550 flow cell. For the original study's pipeline: Because only junctional sequences without quality scores were contained in the immunoSEQ output, filtering matching that applied to full-length reads could not be performed. Sequences were annotated with PyIR, a Python wrapper for IgBLAST v1.9, using IMGT germline references to assign V/J genes and CDR3. Any read was removed if the V/J assignment was weak (E-value above 1e-6), the CDR3 was missing, or the read contained stop codons, out-of-frame junctions, or ambiguous translated residues. V3J clonotypes were defined by identical inferred V gene, J gene, and CDR3 amino acid sequence. Percentage overlap between repertoires was calculated by dividing the number of shared unique clonotypes by the size of the smaller repertoire. Repertoire richness was assessed with RTK rarefaction, the Chao1 estimator, and Recon v2.1 estimates of unobserved clonotypes. OLGA was used to compute generation probabilities for all TCRbeta clonotypes that the gDNA method yielded from several donors. TCRdb re-hosts the immuneACCESS table, in-frame sequences only. Its copies lack some clones; in the studies checked, an unresolved V gene accounts for under half of them, and the cause for the rest is not known. D and trimming were read from the DNA, whereas the V and J calls and clone size are those reported in that table. The sample table shows a few million clones, and 92% are seen once. The ten largest clones add up to roughly 0.34% of the sample.

This sequence originates from a man younger than 35 in good health. Some clones in this sample may be carry-over from other donors' samples. The V and J segments used are TRBV28 and TRBJ2-7; the D gene is perhaps TRBD1, from 7 matching bases. Sequencing input: naive CD4+ T cells from PBMCs. Read against the paper, the sample's cell subset or site label means: CD45RA+ positively selected. The CDR3 reads CASSLGGTVSSYEQYF. At the DNA level, the sequence is TGTGCCAGCAGTTTAGGGGGGACAGTCAGCTCCTACGAGCAGTACTTC.